This T cell receptor beta chain originates from a study of T cells in Graves' hyperthyroidism and ophthalmopathy. The source material, RNA transcripts, was used to amplify TCR beta CDR3 regions. The HTBI primer set served for first-round RT-PCR of the TCR CDR3. TCRdb passed the multiplex PCR reads through MiXCR, listing each CDR3 protein once. The sample carries about 660,000 distinct CDR3 sequences, approximately 42% recorded once. The CDR3 contains 14 residues. The V gene's germline CDR1 is ENHRY and CDR2 SYGVKD. Trimming at V came to 7 bases and at J to 4 bases, leaving 9 bases not matched to a gene.

The V call is TRBV10-3, the J call TRBJ1-2; 7 positions match TRBD1. Sequences were obtained from peripheral blood or thyroid tissue (not recorded which). This clonotype was obtained from an adult man with Graves' disease, either hyperthyroidism or ophthalmopathy (not recorded which). The CDR3 loop is CAITPTGSGYGYTF. In DNA, the CDR3 is TGTGCCATCACGCCGACAGGGTCGGGCTATGGCTACACCTTC.